Shown below are 16 T cell receptor beta chains from a single sample sequenced in a study of T-cell memory formation after mild COVID-19 (TCRdb year 2021). Libraries were prepared through 5' RACE. For sequencing, an Illumina NovaSeq 6000 was employed. The public reads were reanalyzed by TCRdb: fastp trimming at Q25, MiXCR alignment, in-frame beta chains only. Rows with one shared CDR3 protein collapse into an entry with the most common genes and DNA. The table for this sample lists under 450,000 distinct CDR3 sequences; approximately 14% of them were counted only once. The ten largest clonotypes hold roughly 22% of the sample. Sequencing used PBMCs or a T cell subset sorted from them (not recorded which). Receptors originate from a man aged 18 to 29 who had mild COVID-19 (a few samples of this study predate the infection). The sample titles of this study are shuffled in the database, so cell type and time point are left out; the donor was told from shared clones.

CDR3 sequence: CASSTQRGHYGYTF. The DNA of the CDR3 is TGTGCCAGCAGCACTCAGAGAGGACACTATGGCTACACCTTC. The chain combines TRBV7-2 with TRBJ1-2; D is unclear. CDR3 length equals 14 residues. Trimming removed 5 bases from V and 3 bases from J, with 13 bases in between. Germline V gene lookup returns CDR1 SGHTA and CDR2 FQGNSA. Full variable domain (outside the CDR3, taken from reference TRBV7-2 and TRBJ1-2): GAGVSQSPSNKVTEKGKDVELRCDPISGHTALYWYRQSLGQGLEFLIYFQGNSAPDKSGLPSDRFSAERTGGSVSTLTIQRTQQEDSAVYLCASSTQRGHYGYTFGSGTRLTVV.

This clonotype was picked up a small number of times. The chain combines TRBV7-2 with TRBJ1-2, with 9 bases aligning to TRBD1. Unmatched junction bases numbered 9, after V lost 4 bases and J lost 0 bases. The CDR3 covers 17 residues. CDR1 SGHTA and CDR2 FQGNSA come from the germline V gene. The DNA of the CDR3 is TGTGCCAGCAGCTCCCGACAGGGGGTAGGGTCTAACTATGGCTACACCTTC. Its translation is CASSSRQGVGSNYGYTF.

This clonotype was observed a handful of times. This chain joins TRBV7-9 and TRBJ1-1; possibly TRBD1 for D (5 bases). Trimming stripped 5 bases from V and 3 bases from J, with 16 bases between. The CDR3 consists of 15 residues. The germline gives CDR1 SEHNR, CDR2 FQNEAQ (reference sequence). CDR3 loop: CASSPLTGVDTEAFF. The DNA of the CDR3 is TGTGCCAGCAGCCCCCTGACGGGGGTTGACACTGAAGCTTTCTTT.

The chain uses TRBV12-3 or TRBV12-4 and TRBJ1-1; a possible D gene is TRBD1 (6 bases). V dropped 7 bases and J dropped 6 bases, with 21 bases sitting between them. The CDR3 loop spans 15 amino acids. CDR3 nucleotide sequence: TGTGCCAGCACCATAGGGGGTTCGCCCCGCGCTGAAGCTTTCTTT. Protein sequence: CASTIGGSPRAEAFF.

This clonotype occurred a few times. The CDR3 region has the DNA TGTGCCAGCAGCTTATTTCTGAGAGCGGGCAATCAGCCCCAGCATTTT. Translation gives CASSLFLRAGNQPQHF. The chain combines TRBV11-1 with TRBJ1-5, with D unclear. The germline CDR1 and CDR2 sequences are SGHAT and FQDESV (reference sequence). CDR3 length: 16 residues. The V gene lost 2 bases and the J gene lost 2 bases, with 13 bases spanning the gap.

Many counts were recorded for this clonotype. This chain links TRBV5-1 with TRBJ1-1, with a possible D match to TRBD1 (5 bases). Germline V gene data show CDR1 as SGHRS and CDR2 as YFSETQ. The CDR3 is made up of 14 amino acids. V shed 4 bases and J shed 1 base, with 11 bases lying between them. Written as DNA, the CDR3 is TGCGCCAGCAGCCGGGGGACGGCGAACACTGAAGCTTTCTTT. This sequence encodes CASSRGTANTEAFF. The full variable domain, completed using reference TRBV5-1 and TRBJ1-1, is KAGVTQTPRYLIKTRGQQVTLSCSPISGHRSVSWYQQTPGQGLQFLFEYFSETQRNKGNFPGRFSGRQFSNSRSEMNVSTLELGDSALYLCASSRGTANTEAFFGQGTRLTVV.

This clonotype occurred a few times. V usage is TRBV7-9 and J usage is TRBJ1-3, with unresolved D. Germline values: CDR1 SEHNR, CDR2 FQNEAQ (reference sequence). V was trimmed by 2 bases and J by 2 bases, leaving 10 bases between them. This CDR3 contains 15 residues. CDR3: CASSLLQSPGNTIYF. The CDR3 DNA sequence: TGTGCCAGCAGCTTATTACAGAGTCCTGGAAACACCATATATTTT.

The rearrangement links TRBV6-1 to TRBJ1-1, with D uncertain. This CDR3 spans 13 amino acids. Germline V lookup: CDR1 MNHNS, CDR2 SASEGT. V was shortened by 3 bases and J by 10 bases, with 15 bases between the two germline ends. The CDR3 DNA is TGTGCCAGCAGTGACAGCCCTGTAAGTTCAGCTTTCTTT. Translation gives CASSDSPVSSAFF.

As DNA, the CDR3 is TGTGCCAGCAGCCATCTCCGGACAGTCTCCTTTCCCCTCCACTTT. Translation: CASSHLRTVSFPLHF. The chain has TRBV11-2 and TRBJ1-6; D might be TRBD1 (6 bases). Germline V gives CDR1 SGHAT, CDR2 FQNNGV. This CDR3 contains 15 residues. The V end was cut by 5 bases, the J end by 13 bases, with 21 bases between.

V and J are TRBV7-6 and TRBJ2-7; possible D gene TRBD1, 6 bases. Deletions cut 3 bases from V and 5 bases from J, with 17 bases between. The CDR3 is 15 amino acids. CDR1 is SGHVS and CDR2 is FNYEAQ in the germline V gene. CDR3 loop: CASSFGTRPTNEQYF. The CDR3 nucleotides are TGTGCCAGCAGCTTCGGGACACGGCCTACCAACGAGCAGTACTTC. The full variable domain, its missing parts supplied by reference TRBV7-6 and TRBJ2-7, is GAGVSQSPRYKVTKRGQDVALRCDPISGHVSLYWYRQALGQGPEFLTYFNYEAQQDKSGLPNDRFSAERPEGSISTLTIQRTEQRDSAMYRCASSFGTRPTNEQYFGPGTRLTVT.

This chain joins TRBV7-6 and TRBJ2-5, with 10 bases that match TRBD2. V gave up 3 bases and J gave up 5 bases; unmatched junction bases: 6. CDR3 size: 15 residues. Germline V CDR1 and CDR2: SGHVS, FNYEAQ. The CDR3 DNA is TGTGCCAGCAGCTTGGGGACTAGCGTTGTGGAGACCCAGTACTTC. It yields the protein CASSLGTSVVETQYF.

At least ten counts were recorded for this clonotype. The genes are TRBV7-2 and TRBJ2-5; the D gene is possibly TRBD2 (5 bases). The CDR3 has 13 amino acids. V shed 3 bases and J shed 5 bases, with 10 bases lying between them. Germline V lookup: CDR1 SGHTA, CDR2 FQGNSA. The CDR3 reads CASSFSSSETQYF. CDR3 coding DNA: TGTGCCAGCAGCTTTAGCTCTAGCGAGACCCAGTACTTC.

This chain uses TRBV27 with TRBJ1-5; no clear D gene. Germline assignment: CDR1 MNHEY and CDR2 SMNVEV (reference sequence). V lost 7 bases to trimming and J lost 7 bases, with 11 bases between them. CDR3 length: 12 amino acids. The CDR3 here is CASTERWQPQHF. CDR3 in DNA: TGTGCCAGCACCGAACGGTGGCAGCCCCAGCATTTT.

This clonotype showed up just a few times. The chain recombines TRBV7-2 with TRBJ2-3; TRBD2 matches at 14 bases. Germline-derived CDR1 and CDR2 are SGHTA and FQGNSA. V lost 5 bases and J lost 4; bases outside the gene matches: 5. CDR3 length equals 16 residues. The CDR3 sequence: CASSVRLAGGPDTQYF. In nucleotides, the CDR3 is TGTGCCAGCAGCGTCAGACTAGCGGGGGGGCCAGATACGCAGTATTTT.

The chain combines TRBV6-5 with TRBJ1-1, with D possibly matching TRBD1 (5 bases). The CDR3 runs 13 residues. Germline CDR1 MNHEY, CDR2 SVGAGI. The V and J ends lost 5 bases and 3 bases respectively, with 10 bases between them. CDR3 residues: CASSITGDTEAFF. The CDR3 DNA follows: TGTGCCAGCAGTATTACAGGAGACACTGAAGCTTTCTTT.

The chain links TRBV11-2 to TRBJ2-1; D is unresolved. Germline loops: CDR1 SGHAT, CDR2 FQNNGV. V lost 4 bases, J lost 9 bases, and 4 bases lay in between. There are 10 residues in the CDR3. CDR3 DNA: TGTGCCAGCAGCTCAGGTGAGCAGTTCTTC. Translating gives CASSSGEQFF.